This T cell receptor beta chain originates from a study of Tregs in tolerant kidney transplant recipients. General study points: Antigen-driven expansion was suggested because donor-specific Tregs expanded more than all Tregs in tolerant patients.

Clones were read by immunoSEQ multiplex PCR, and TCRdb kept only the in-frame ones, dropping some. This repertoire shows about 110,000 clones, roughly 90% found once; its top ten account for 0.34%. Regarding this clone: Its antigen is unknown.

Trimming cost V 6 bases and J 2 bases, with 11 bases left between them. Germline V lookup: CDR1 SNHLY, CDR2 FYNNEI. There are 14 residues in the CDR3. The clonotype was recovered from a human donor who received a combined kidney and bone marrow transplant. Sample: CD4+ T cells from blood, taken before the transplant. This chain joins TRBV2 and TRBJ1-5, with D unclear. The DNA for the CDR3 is TGTGCCAGCAGAGAGGAGGTCGGCAATCAGCCCCAGCATTTT. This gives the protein CASREEVGNQPQHF.